This TCR beta chain was sequenced in a study of patients and donors after allogeneic stem cell transplantation (dated by TCRdb to about 2020). The CDR3 contains 16 residues, cysteine and phenylalanine counted. The entry retains the CDR3 DNA only, 48 bases that are in frame from base 1. The germline V gene gives CDR1 as KGHDR and CDR2 as SFDVKD. Trimming removed 3 bases from V and 4 bases from J, leaving 14 bases between the germline ends. A remark on this clonotype: Its antigen has not been determined. No quality values exist for individual bases; no much larger clone is one base distant.

Libraries were made using RT-PCR. TCRdb names NextSeq 550 as the instrument used. Starting from the raw public reads, TCRdb applied fastp trimming at Q25, assembled clones with MiXCR and retained in-frame beta chains. All rows with the same CDR3 protein become a single entry with the most common DNA and genes. The sample table holds roughly 940,000 distinct CDR3 sequences, of which around 17% were seen once. The top ten clonotypes cover roughly 6.4% of the sample. Sequenced input: blood, either unsorted or a sorted T cell fraction (not recorded which). This clonotype was obtained from a human donor who was either an allogeneic HSCT recipient or a stem cell or donor lymphocyte infusion donor (not recorded which). It is not recorded whose cells these are; they may come from a transplant donor. The chain joins TRBV24-1 to TRBJ2-2, and the D gene may be TRBD1, 6 bases matching. The DNA sequence follows: TGTGCCACCAGTGATGGGGGCCAAGTCGGCACCGGGGAGCTGTTTTTT. Translated, it reads CATSDGGQVGTGELFF.